Sequencing of this TCR beta chain was carried out in a study of T cell responses to AZD1222 COVID-19 vaccine. The study, taken as a whole, reports: It should be noted that donors were predominantly white British and more often female, and clonal diversity was possibly underestimated.

This table comes from immunoSEQ multiplex PCR, and its TCRdb copy is limited to in-frame clones, with some not included. This table has 130,000 or so clones, roughly 91% appearing once. The CDR3 runs to 13 residues. V lost 1 base and J lost 3, with 6 bases in between. In germline, CDR1 is SGHNT, CDR2 YENEEA. As for this clone: Its antigen remains unknown.

Specimen: peripheral blood, collected on day 0 of MenACWY control vaccination. V and J are TRBV11-3 and TRBJ2-5; D not resolved. This receptor was obtained from an adult in good health. CDR3 sequence: CASSLVEEETQYF. CDR3 DNA sequence: TGTGCCAGCAGCTTAGTAGAAGAAGAGACCCAGTACTTC.